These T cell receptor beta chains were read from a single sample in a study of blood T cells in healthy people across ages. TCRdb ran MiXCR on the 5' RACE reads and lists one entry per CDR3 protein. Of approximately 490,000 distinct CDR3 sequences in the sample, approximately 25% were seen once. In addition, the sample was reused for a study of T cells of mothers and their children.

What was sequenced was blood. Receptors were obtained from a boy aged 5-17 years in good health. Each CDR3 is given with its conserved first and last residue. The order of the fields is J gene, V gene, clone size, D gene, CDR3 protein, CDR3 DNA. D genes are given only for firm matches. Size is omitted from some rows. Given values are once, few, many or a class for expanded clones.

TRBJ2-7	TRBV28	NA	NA	CASTDGPYEQYF	TGTGCCAGCACCGACGGCCCCTACGAGCAGTACTTC
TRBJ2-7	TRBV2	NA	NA	CASSGLAVISYEQYF	TGTGCCAGCAGTGGATTAGCGGTGATCTCCTACGAGCAGTACTTC
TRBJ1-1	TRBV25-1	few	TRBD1	CASSESLSTGVEAFF	TGTGCCAGCAGTGAATCCCTTTCGACAGGGGTGGAAGCTTTCTTT
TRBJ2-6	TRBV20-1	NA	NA	CSASFGANVLTF	TGCAGTGCTAGTTTCGGGGCCAACGTCCTGACTTTC
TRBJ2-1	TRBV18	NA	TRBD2	CASSGLAYNEQFF	TGTGCCAGCTCGGGACTAGCCTACAATGAGCAGTTCTTC
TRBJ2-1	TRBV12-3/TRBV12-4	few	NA	CASSFAPRWGEQFF	TGTGCCAGCAGTTTCGCCCCCCGGTGGGGTGAGCAGTTCTTC
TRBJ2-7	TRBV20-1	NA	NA	CSASSADEQYF	TGCAGTGCTAGTAGTGCCGACGAGCAGTACTTC
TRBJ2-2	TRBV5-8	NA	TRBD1	CASSLAGQGASGELFF	TGTGCCAGCAGCTTGGCAGGACAGGGGGCTTCCGGGGAGCTGTTTTTT
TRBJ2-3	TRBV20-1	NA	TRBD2	CSATTPSGGTYTDTQYF	TGCAGTGCTACAACGCCCTCCGGGGGGACCTACACAGATACGCAGTATTTT
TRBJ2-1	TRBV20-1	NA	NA	CSARTPPGEQFF	TGCAGTGCTAGAACCCCTCCTGGTGAGCAGTTCTTC
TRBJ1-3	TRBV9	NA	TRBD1	CASSLWDRWIPGNTIYF	TGTGCCAGCAGCCTGTGGGACAGATGGATTCCTGGAAACACCATATATTTT
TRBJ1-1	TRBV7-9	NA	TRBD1	CASSLWLEDRYTEAFF	TGTGCCAGCAGCTTATGGCTTGAGGACAGGTACACTGAAGCTTTCTTT
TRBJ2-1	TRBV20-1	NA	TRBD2	CSARYSGGHEQFF	TGCAGTGCTAGGTATAGCGGGGGACATGAGCAGTTCTTC
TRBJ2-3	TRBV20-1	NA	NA	CSASAPGTDTQYF	TGCAGTGCTAGCGCTCCTGGCACAGATACGCAGTATTTT
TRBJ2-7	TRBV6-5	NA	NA	CASSYYPGQGRDEQYF	TGTGCCAGCAGTTACTACCCCGGGCAGGGCCGGGACGAGCAGTACTTC
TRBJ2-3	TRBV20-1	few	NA	CSAFPPGTSTDTQYF	TGCAGTGCTTTTCCCCCGGGGACTAGCACAGATACGCAGTATTTT
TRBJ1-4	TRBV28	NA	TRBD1	CASSFWGTGNEKLFF	TGTGCCAGCAGTTTTTGGGGGACAGGAAATGAAAAACTGTTTTTT
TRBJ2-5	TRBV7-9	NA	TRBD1	CASSLMRTGVRETQYF	TGTGCCAGCAGCTTAATGAGGACAGGGGTGAGGGAGACCCAGTACTTC
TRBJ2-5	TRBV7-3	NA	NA	CASSLVGGAVETQYF	TGTGCCAGCAGCTTAGTGGGCGGGGCGGTAGAGACCCAGTACTTC
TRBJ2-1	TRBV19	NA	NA	CASQTTEYNEQFF	TGTGCCAGCCAAACAACAGAATACAATGAGCAGTTCTTC
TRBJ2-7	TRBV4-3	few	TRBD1	CASSQELNNRGLSYEQYF	TGCGCCAGCAGCCAAGAATTAAATAACAGGGGGCTGTCCTACGAGCAGTACTTC
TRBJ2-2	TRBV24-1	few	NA	CASPTGELFF	TGTGCCTCCCCCACCGGGGAGCTGTTTTTT
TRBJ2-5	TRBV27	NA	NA	CASSLGIKVYRETQYF	TGTGCCAGCAGTTTAGGAATTAAGGTGTACCGAGAGACCCAGTACTTC
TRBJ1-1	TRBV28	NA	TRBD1	CASKLARGTGGRGSTEAFF	TGTGCCAGCAAACTAGCCCGTGGGACAGGGGGGCGCGGGAGCACTGAAGCTTTCTTT
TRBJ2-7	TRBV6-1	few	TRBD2	CASSPILPLAGGSSCEQYF	TGTGCCAGCAGTCCAATTCTACCCCTAGCGGGAGGTTCCTCCTGCGAGCAGTACTTC
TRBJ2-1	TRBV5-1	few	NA	CASSSPGALDEQFF	TGCGCCAGCAGCTCCCCCGGGGCCTTAGATGAGCAGTTCTTC
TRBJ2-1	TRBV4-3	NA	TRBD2	CASSQERGPFDEQFF	TGCGCCAGCAGCCAGGAGCGGGGGCCCTTCGATGAGCAGTTCTTC
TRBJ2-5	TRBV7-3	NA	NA	CASSSPRGHRQETRYF	TGTGCCAGCAGCTCCCCTCGAGGACACCGACAAGAGACCCGGTACTTC
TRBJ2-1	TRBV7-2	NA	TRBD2	CASSVASGTTEQFF	TGTGCCAGCAGCGTGGCTAGCGGGACCACGGAGCAGTTCTTC
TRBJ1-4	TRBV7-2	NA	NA	CASRQGLRGEKLFF	TGTGCCAGCAGGCAGGGCTTAAGAGGTGAAAAACTGTTTTTT
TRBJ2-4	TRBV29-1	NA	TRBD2	CSVVGTSEILAKNIQYF	TGCAGCGTCGTCGGGACTAGCGAGATACTAGCCAAAAACATTCAGTACTTC
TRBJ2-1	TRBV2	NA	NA	CASSDGGGWDNEQFF	TGTGCCAGCAGTGATGGGGGTGGCTGGGACAATGAGCAGTTCTTC
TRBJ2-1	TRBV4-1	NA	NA	CASSQEEAAAYNEQFF	TGCGCCAGCAGCCAAGAGGAGGCAGCGGCCTACAATGAGCAGTTCTTC
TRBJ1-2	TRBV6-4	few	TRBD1	CASSVGTGGNYGYTF	TGTGCCAGCAGTGTCGGGACAGGGGGTAACTATGGCTACACCTTC
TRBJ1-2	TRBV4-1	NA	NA	CASSQETEPYYGYTF	TGCGCCAGCAGCCAAGAGACAGAACCTTACTATGGCTACACCTTC
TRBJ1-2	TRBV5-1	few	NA	CASSLDSLRGYTF	TGCGCCAGCAGCTTGGACAGTTTGAGGGGCTACACCTTC
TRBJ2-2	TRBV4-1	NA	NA	CASSQDRGGHTNTGELFF	TGCGCCAGCAGCCAAGATCGGGGCGGACATACGAACACCGGGGAGCTGTTTTTT